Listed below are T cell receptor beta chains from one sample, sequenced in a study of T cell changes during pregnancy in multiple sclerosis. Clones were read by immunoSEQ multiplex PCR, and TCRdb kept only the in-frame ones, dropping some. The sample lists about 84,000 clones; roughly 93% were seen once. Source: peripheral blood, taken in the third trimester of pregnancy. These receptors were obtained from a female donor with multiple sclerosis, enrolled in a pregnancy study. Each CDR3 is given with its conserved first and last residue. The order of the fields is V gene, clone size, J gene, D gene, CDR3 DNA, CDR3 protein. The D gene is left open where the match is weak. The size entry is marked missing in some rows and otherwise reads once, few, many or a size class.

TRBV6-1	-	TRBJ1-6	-	TGTGCCAGCAGTGGGACAGTGAGCTCCTATAATTCACCCCTCCACTTT	CASSGTVSSYNSPLHF
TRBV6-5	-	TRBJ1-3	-	TGTGCCAGCATCCCACAGGGCGCTGGAAACACCATATATTTT	CASIPQGAGNTIYF
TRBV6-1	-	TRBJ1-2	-	TGTGCCAGCAGTGAAGGGCGGCAGCCCGAATATGGCTACACCTTC	CASSEGRQPEYGYTF
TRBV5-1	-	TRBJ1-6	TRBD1	TGCGCCAGCAGCGCCTCGACAGGGGGCGCGGTTCGGCCCCTCCACTTT	CASSASTGGAVRPLHF
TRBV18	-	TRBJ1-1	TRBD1	TGTGCCAGCTCAGCAACAGGGGGTTTTTGGACTGAAGCTTTCTTT	CASSATGGFWTEAFF
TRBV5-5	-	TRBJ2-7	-	TGTGCCAGCAGCTCCCAAGTTGCCACAGGCGAGCAGTACTTC	CASSSQVATGEQYF
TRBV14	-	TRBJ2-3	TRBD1	TGTGCCAGCAGTTGGGACAGGGGATTTGCAGATACGCAGTATTTT	CASSWDRGFADTQYF
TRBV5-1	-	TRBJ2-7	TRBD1	TGCGCCAACCAGGGGGACCTCTACGAGCAGTACTTC	CANQGDLYEQYF
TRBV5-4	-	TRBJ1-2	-	TGTGCCAGCAGCTTGAAGGTCGGAAGGGGTTCCTATGGCTACACCTTC	CASSLKVGRGSYGYTF
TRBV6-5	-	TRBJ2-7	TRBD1	TGTGCCAGCAGCCCCGGGACAGTCTCCTACGAGCAGTACTTC	CASSPGTVSYEQYF
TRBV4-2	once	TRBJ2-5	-	TGTGCCAGCAGCCAAGGTATAGCGGCCTGGGCAGCTGAAGAGACCCAGTACTTC	CASSQGIAAWAAEETQYF
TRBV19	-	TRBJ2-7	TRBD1	TGTGCCAGTAGTATATGGGCACAGGGGGCCGGCGAGCAGTACTTC	CASSIWAQGAGEQYF
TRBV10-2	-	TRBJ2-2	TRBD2	TGCGCCAGCCGGCCGGCTAGCGGGGGGTTAGGGGAGCTGTTTTTT	CASRPASGGLGELFF
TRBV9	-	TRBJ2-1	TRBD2	TGTGCCAGCAACCCAGCGGGGGGGTGGGATGAGCAGTTCTTC	CASNPAGGWDEQFF
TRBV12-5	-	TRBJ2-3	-	TGTGCTATCCCGGGGGGCGCCTATTGGACAGATACGCAGTATTTT	CAIPGGAYWTDTQYF
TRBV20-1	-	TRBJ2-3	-	TGCAGTGCTAGTTCAGGGGATACGCAGTATTTT	CSASSGDTQYF
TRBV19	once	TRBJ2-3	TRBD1	TGTGCCAGCCAGACAGGGTCGGGGTGGGCAGATACGCAGTATTTT	CASQTGSGWADTQYF
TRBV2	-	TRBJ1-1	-	TGTGCCAGCAGTGGGGGAGTGAACACTGAAGCTTTCTTT	CASSGGVNTEAFF
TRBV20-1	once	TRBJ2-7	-	TGCAGTGCTAGACTATTGGGCGAGCAGTACTTC	CSARLLGEQYF
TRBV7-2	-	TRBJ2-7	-	TGTGCCAGCAGAAATAACCGCGGCGGCTACGAGCAGTACTTC	CASRNNRGGYEQYF
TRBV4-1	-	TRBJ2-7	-	TGCGCCAGCAGCCATCTCGGGACTGTCTTTAACGAGCAGTACTTC	CASSHLGTVFNEQYF
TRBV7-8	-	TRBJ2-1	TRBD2	TGTGCCAGCAGTTATTATTTTACTAGCGGGGTTTACAATGAGCAGTTCTTC	CASSYYFTSGVYNEQFF
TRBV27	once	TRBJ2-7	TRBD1	TGTGCCAGCAGTTTGACAGGGGGCGGGTGGGAGCAGTACTTC	CASSLTGGGWEQYF
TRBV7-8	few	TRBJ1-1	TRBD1	TGTGCCAGCAGCTTTCGAGGGGGGACAGGGGTCCCTGAAGCTTTCTTT	CASSFRGGTGVPEAFF
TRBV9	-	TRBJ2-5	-	TGTGCCAGCAGCCCCTTCGGTGTGGAGACCCAGTACTTC	CASSPFGVETQYF
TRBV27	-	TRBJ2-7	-	TGTGCCAGTTCGGGATATAGCTCGGACTACGAGCAGTACTTC	CASSGYSSDYEQYF
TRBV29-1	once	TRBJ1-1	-	TGCAGCGTTGGCTTCAGGGGTACTGAAGCTTTCTTT	CSVGFRGTEAFF
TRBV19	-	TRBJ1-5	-	TGTGCCAGTAGTATTACAGGGTCGAATCAGCCCCAGCATTTT	CASSITGSNQPQHF
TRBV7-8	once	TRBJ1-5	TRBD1	TGTGCCAGCAGCTTCGACAGGGTGTTCAATCAGCCCCAGCATTTT	CASSFDRVFNQPQHF
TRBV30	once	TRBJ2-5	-	TGTGCCTGGACCGTAGGGCGGGTTTGGGGGCGACAAGAGACCCAGTACTTC	CAWTVGRVWGRQETQYF
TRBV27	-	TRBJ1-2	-	TGTGCCAGCAGTTCTAGACAGGAAGGCTACACCTTC	CASSSRQEGYTF
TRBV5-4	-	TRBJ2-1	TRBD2	TGTGCCAGCAGCCCGCGGGGGACCGGCGAGCAGTTCTTC	CASSPRGTGEQFF
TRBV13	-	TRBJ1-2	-	TGTGCCAGCAGCTTAGTATACCGGGATCATGGCTACACCTTC	CASSLVYRDHGYTF
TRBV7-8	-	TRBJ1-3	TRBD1	TGTGCCAGCAGCTTAGGACAGGGATCGGGAAACACCATATATTTT	CASSLGQGSGNTIYF
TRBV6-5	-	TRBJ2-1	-	TGTGCCAGCAGTGGGACGCGCGCGGGAAATGAGCAGTTCTTC	CASSGTRAGNEQFF
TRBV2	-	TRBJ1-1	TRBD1	TGTGCCAGCAGCGAGAGGGGACAGGAGCCAACTGAAGCTTTCTTT	CASSERGQEPTEAFF
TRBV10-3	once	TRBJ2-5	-	TGTGCCATCAGTGAGTCTCGGGACCAAGAGACCCAGTACTTC	CAISESRDQETQYF
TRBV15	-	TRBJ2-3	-	TGTGCCACCAGCAGAGATATCCGGGATACGCAGTATTTT	CATSRDIRDTQYF
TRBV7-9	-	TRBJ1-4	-	TGTGCCAGCAGCGAACACTCACAGGGAGGGGTCGAAAAACTGTTTTTT	CASSEHSQGGVEKLFF
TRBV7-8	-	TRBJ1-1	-	TGTGCCAGCAGCAGAATGAGGGTAGCGAACACTGAAGCTTTCTTT	CASSRMRVANTEAFF
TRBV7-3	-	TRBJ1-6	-	TGTGCCAGCAGCCCAACACAGTATGGTTCACCCCTCCACTTT	CASSPTQYGSPLHF
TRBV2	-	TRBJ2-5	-	TGTGCCAGCAAGGGGCTCCAAGAGACCCAGTACTTC	CASKGLQETQYF
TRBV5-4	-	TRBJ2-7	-	TGTGCCAGCAGCTTGGTGGCGGGTACCTACGAGCAGTACTTC	CASSLVAGTYEQYF
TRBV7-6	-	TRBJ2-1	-	TGTGCCAGCAGCGACCCTAGCGAGGACTACAATGAGCAGTTCTTC	CASSDPSEDYNEQFF
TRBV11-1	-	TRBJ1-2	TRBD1	TGTGCCAGCAGCGAGGGACAGGGGGCCTATGGCTACACCTTC	CASSEGQGAYGYTF
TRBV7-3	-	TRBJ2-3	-	TGTGCCAGCAGCTCCGGTGTTGGCACAGATACGCAGTATTTT	CASSSGVGTDTQYF
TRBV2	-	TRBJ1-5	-	TGTGCCAGCAGTGAAGGGCAGGGGCGTCAGCCCCAGCATTTT	CASSEGQGRQPQHF
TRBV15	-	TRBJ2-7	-	TGTGCCACCAGCAGGTTCAGAGGCGAGCAGTACTTC	CATSRFRGEQYF
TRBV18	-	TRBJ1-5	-	TGTGCCAGCTCGGACAGCAGCAATCAGCCCCAGCATTTT	CASSDSSNQPQHF
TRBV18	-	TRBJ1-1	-	TGTGCCAGCTCACTTGGTCAGGTGCTGAACACTGAAGCTTTCTTT	CASSLGQVLNTEAFF
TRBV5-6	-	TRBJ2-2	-	TGTGCCAGCAGCTTTGCGACTTTAACAGGGTTTTACACCGGGGAGCTGTTTTTT	CASSFATLTGFYTGELFF
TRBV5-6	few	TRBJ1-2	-	TGTGCCAGCAGTCGGGGAGACGGCTACACCTTC	CASSRGDGYTF
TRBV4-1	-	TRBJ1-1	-	TGCGCCAGCAGCCAAGTTCAGAATGAAGCTTTCTTT	CASSQVQNEAFF
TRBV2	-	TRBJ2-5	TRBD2	TGTGCCAGCACAGGGGGACTAGCGGGGGCTGAGACCCAGTACTTC	CASTGGLAGAETQYF